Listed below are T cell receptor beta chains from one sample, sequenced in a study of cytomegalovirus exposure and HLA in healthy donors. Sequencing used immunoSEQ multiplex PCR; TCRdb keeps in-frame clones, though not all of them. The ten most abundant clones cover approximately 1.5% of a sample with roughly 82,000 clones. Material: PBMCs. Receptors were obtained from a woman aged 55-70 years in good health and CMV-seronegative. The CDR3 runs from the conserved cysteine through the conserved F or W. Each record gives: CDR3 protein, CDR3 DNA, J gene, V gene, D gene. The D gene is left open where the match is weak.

CDR3: CASRTGGATTEAFF
DNA: TGCGCCAGCAGGACAGGGGGCGCGACCACTGAAGCTTTCTTT
J: TRBJ1-1
V: TRBV10-2
D: TRBD1

CDR3: CASSLGGGRGYEQYF
DNA: TGTGCCAGCAGCTTAGGGGGTGGGAGAGGTTACGAGCAGTACTTC
J: TRBJ2-7
V: TRBV7-2
D: -

CDR3: CATMFAGASGNTIYF
DNA: TGTGCCACGATGTTTGCGGGGGCCTCTGGAAACACCATATATTTT
J: TRBJ1-3
V: TRBV10-3
D: -

CDR3: CASSWLAGDYNEQFF
DNA: TGTGCCAGCAGCTGGCTAGCGGGAGACTACAATGAGCAGTTCTTC
J: TRBJ2-1
V: TRBV13
D: TRBD2

CDR3: CASSLLEGRGVHGYTF
DNA: TGTGCCAGCAGTTTATTGGAGGGGAGGGGAGTGCATGGCTACACCTTC
J: TRBJ1-2
V: TRBV28
D: -

CDR3: CASSEYGETHTEAFF
DNA: TGTGCCAGCAGCGAGTACGGGGAGACTCACACTGAAGCTTTCTTT
J: TRBJ1-1
V: TRBV9
D: -

CDR3: CATSRGDHSGNTIYF
DNA: TGTGCCACCAGCAGGGGAGACCACTCTGGAAACACCATATATTTT
J: TRBJ1-3
V: TRBV15
D: -

CDR3: CASSPTPGAGETQYF
DNA: TGTGCCAGCTCCCCCACCCCAGGGGCAGGGGAGACCCAGTACTTC
J: TRBJ2-5
V: TRBV18
D: -

CDR3: CASSIGQGAYGQPQHF
DNA: TGTGCCAGTAGTATCGGGCAGGGGGCGTACGGTCAGCCCCAGCATTTT
J: TRBJ1-5
V: TRBV19
D: TRBD1

CDR3: CASSPGGQGAETQYF
DNA: TGTGCCAGCAGCCCGGGAGGACAGGGGGCGGAGACCCAGTACTTC
J: TRBJ2-5
V: TRBV5-4
D: TRBD1

CDR3: CASSTGVGNQPQHF
DNA: TGTGCCAGCAGTACAGGGGTTGGCAATCAGCCCCAGCATTTT
J: TRBJ1-5
V: TRBV28
D: TRBD1

CDR3: CASSLGLAGVSETQYF
DNA: TGTGCCAGCAGCCTCGGACTAGCGGGAGTTTCGGAGACCCAGTACTTC
J: TRBJ2-5
V: TRBV11-3
D: TRBD2

CDR3: CASRAGEQYF
DNA: TGTGCCAGCAGGGCGGGCGAGCAGTACTTC
J: TRBJ2-7
V: TRBV27
D: -

CDR3: CATSSAAVTDTQYF
DNA: TGTGCCACCAGCAGTGCAGCGGTTACAGATACGCAGTATTTT
J: TRBJ2-3
V: TRBV15
D: -

CDR3: CASSPPGQPQHF
DNA: TGTGCCAGCAGCCCCCCCGGTCAGCCCCAGCATTTT
J: TRBJ1-5
V: TRBV7-2
D: -

CDR3: CASSDRGGNSGNTIYF
DNA: TGCGCCAGCAGCGATAGGGGCGGGAACTCTGGAAACACCATATATTTT
J: TRBJ1-3
V: TRBV7-9
D: -

CDR3: CASSLEGQPYF
DNA: TGTGCCAGCAGCTTGGAGGGACAACCCTACTTC
J: TRBJ2-7
V: TRBV5-5
D: -

CDR3: CASSLTSEESYEQYF
DNA: TGTGCCAGCAGCCTTACGAGCGAGGAGTCCTACGAGCAGTACTTC
J: TRBJ2-7
V: TRBV28
D: -

CDR3: CASSLSAVGETQYF
DNA: TGTGCCAGCAGTTTATCGGCGGTCGGGGAGACCCAGTACTTC
J: TRBJ2-5
V: TRBV27
D: -

CDR3: CASSRWDRGLNSNQPQHF
DNA: TGTGCCAGTAGTCGCTGGGACAGGGGCTTGAATAGCAATCAGCCCCAGCATTTT
J: TRBJ1-5
V: TRBV19
D: TRBD1

CDR3: CASSQDGGSSSETQYF
DNA: TGTGCCAGCAGCCAGGACGGCGGGAGCTCCTCAGAGACCCAGTACTTC
J: TRBJ2-5
V: TRBV11-2
D: TRBD2

CDR3: CAALGLAGTYEQYF
DNA: TGTGCCGCCCTGGGACTAGCGGGAACGTACGAGCAGTACTTC
J: TRBJ2-7
V: TRBV18
D: TRBD2

CDR3: CTSSPWVREQGAEGYGYTF
DNA: TGCACCAGCAGCCCTTGGGTACGGGAACAGGGGGCTGAAGGCTATGGCTACACCTTC
J: TRBJ1-2
V: TRBV1
D: -

CDR3: CASSTTGATSYEQYF
DNA: TGTGCCAGCAGTACCACAGGGGCTACATCCTACGAGCAGTACTTC
J: TRBJ2-7
V: TRBV6-5
D: TRBD1

CDR3: CASSPPGTFETFF
DNA: TGTGCCAGCAGTCCTCCGGGAACATTCGAGACTTTCTTT
J: TRBJ1-1
V: TRBV6-1
D: -

CDR3: CASSRTSGGTDTQYF
DNA: TGTGCCAGCAGCCGGACTAGCGGAGGCACAGATACGCAGTATTTT
J: TRBJ2-3
V: TRBV28
D: TRBD2

CDR3: CASSLGTSETDTQYF
DNA: TGTGCTAGCAGCTTGGGGACTAGCGAAACAGATACGCAGTATTTT
J: TRBJ2-3
V: TRBV7-7
D: TRBD2

CDR3: CATSTTSGRSDEQFF
DNA: TGTGCCACCAGTACGACTAGCGGGAGGTCTGATGAGCAGTTCTTC
J: TRBJ2-1
V: TRBV15
D: TRBD2

CDR3: CASSIDRPQHF
DNA: TGTGCCAGCAGCATAGATCGGCCCCAGCATTTT
J: TRBJ1-5
V: TRBV7-6
D: -

CDR3: CAISAEGGVGNQPQHF
DNA: TGTGCCATCAGTGCCGAGGGAGGTGTCGGCAATCAGCCCCAGCATTTT
J: TRBJ1-5
V: TRBV10-3
D: -

CDR3: CASSFEGRSTDEQFF
DNA: TGTGCCAGCAGCTTCGAAGGCAGGTCCACAGATGAGCAGTTCTTC
J: TRBJ2-1
V: TRBV5-5
D: -

CDR3: CSVGGPTANYGYTF
DNA: TGCAGCGTAGGGGGCCCCACAGCGAACTATGGCTACACCTTC
J: TRBJ1-2
V: TRBV29-1
D: TRBD1

CDR3: CASSPTVAYEQYF
DNA: TGTGCCAGCTCACCGACTGTCGCCTACGAGCAGTACTTC
J: TRBJ2-7
V: TRBV18
D: -

CDR3: CSVGDIGYGYTF
DNA: TGCAGCGTTGGTGATATCGGGTATGGCTACACCTTC
J: TRBJ1-2
V: TRBV29-1
D: -

CDR3: CAWSVGGRNTDTQYF
DNA: TGTGCCTGGAGTGTGGGAGGTCGAAACACAGATACGCAGTATTTT
J: TRBJ2-3
V: TRBV30
D: -

CDR3: CAWSVGGVRPNEQFF
DNA: TGTGCCTGGAGTGTTGGCGGCGTCAGACCGAATGAGCAGTTCTTC
J: TRBJ2-1
V: TRBV30
D: -

CDR3: CASSLGGTSTYEQYF
DNA: TGTGCCAGCAGCTTGGGAGGGACTAGCACGTACGAGCAGTACTTC
J: TRBJ2-7
V: TRBV5-4
D: TRBD2

CDR3: CASSPGETQYF
DNA: TGTGCCAGCAGCCCGGGGGAGACCCAGTACTTC
J: TRBJ2-5
V: TRBV7-2
D: -

CDR3: CASSSAGEGRRETQYF
DNA: TGTGCCAGCAGCTCGGCGGGGGAGGGGAGGAGGGAGACCCAGTACTTC
J: TRBJ2-5
V: TRBV5-5
D: TRBD2

CDR3: CASSEAEGRYGYTF
DNA: TGTGCCAGCAGTGAGGCCGAGGGGAGGTATGGCTACACCTTC
J: TRBJ1-2
V: TRBV25-1
D: -

CDR3: CASVSFRGATEAFF
DNA: TGTGCCAGCGTATCTTTCAGGGGGGCCACTGAAGCTTTCTTT
J: TRBJ1-1
V: TRBV19
D: TRBD1

CDR3: CASAQDRANEQFF
DNA: TGTGCCAGTGCTCAAGACAGGGCCAATGAGCAGTTCTTC
J: TRBJ2-1
V: TRBV11-2
D: TRBD1

CDR3: CAWTRPGQGGPGGGYTF
DNA: TGTGCCTGGACGAGACCGGGACAGGGGGGCCCAGGAGGTGGCTACACCTTC
J: TRBJ1-2
V: TRBV30
D: TRBD1

CDR3: CASSQPGTVLYGYTF
DNA: TGCGCCAGCAGCCAGCCGGGGACAGTCCTCTATGGCTACACCTTC
J: TRBJ1-2
V: TRBV4-1
D: TRBD1

CDR3: CASTQADRPPKAFF
DNA: TGTGCCAGCACCCAGGCGGACAGGCCCCCAAAAGCTTTCTTT
J: TRBJ1-1
V: TRBV28
D: TRBD1

CDR3: CASSPPSQGETQYF
DNA: TGTGCCAGCTCACCCCCGAGTCAGGGAGAGACCCAGTACTTC
J: TRBJ2-5
V: TRBV18
D: -

CDR3: CASSLGGGSLSEQFF
DNA: TGCGCCAGCAGCTTGGGGGGCGGGAGTTTAAGTGAGCAGTTCTTC
J: TRBJ2-1
V: TRBV5-1
D: TRBD2

CDR3: CASSKGGRIVTQYF
DNA: TGTGCCAGTAGCAAAGGGGGCAGGATCGTGACCCAGTACTTC
J: TRBJ2-5
V: TRBV19
D: TRBD1

CDR3: CASSKIGGSGNEQFF
DNA: TGTGCCAGCAGCAAGATCGGCGGGAGCGGCAATGAGCAGTTCTTC
J: TRBJ2-1
V: TRBV9
D: TRBD2

CDR3: CASSLEQGAWSPEAFF
DNA: TGTGCCAGCAGCTTAGAACAGGGGGCCTGGAGTCCTGAAGCTTTCTTT
J: TRBJ1-1
V: TRBV11-1
D: TRBD1

CDR3: CASSGGGSSYEQYF
DNA: TGTGCCAGCAGTGGTGGGGGCAGCTCCTACGAGCAGTACTTC
J: TRBJ2-7
V: TRBV28
D: -